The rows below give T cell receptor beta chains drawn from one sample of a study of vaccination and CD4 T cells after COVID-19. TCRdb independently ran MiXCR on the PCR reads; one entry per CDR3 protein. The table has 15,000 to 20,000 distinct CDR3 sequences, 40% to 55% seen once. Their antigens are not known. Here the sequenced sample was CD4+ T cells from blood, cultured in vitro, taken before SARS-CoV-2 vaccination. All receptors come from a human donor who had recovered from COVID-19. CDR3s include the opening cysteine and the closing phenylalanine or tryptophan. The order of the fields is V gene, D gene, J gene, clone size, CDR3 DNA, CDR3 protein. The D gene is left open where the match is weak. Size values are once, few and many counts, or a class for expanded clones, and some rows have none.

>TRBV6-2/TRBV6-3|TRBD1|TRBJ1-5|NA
TGTGCCAGCAGTTACCCAATGACAGGGGCGAGAGGGCAGCCCCAGCATTTT
CASSYPMTGARGQPQHF
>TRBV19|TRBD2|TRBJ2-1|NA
TGTGCCAGTAGTATCTCTAGCGGGGGCAACCTAAATGAGCAGTTCTTC
CASSISSGGNLNEQFF
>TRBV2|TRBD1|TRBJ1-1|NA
TGTGCCAGCAGGGGACAGGGGGCGAGAGCTTTCTTT
CASRGQGARAFF
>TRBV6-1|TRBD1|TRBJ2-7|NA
TGTGCCAGCAGATTGGGACAGGGGGCTGGCGAGCAGTACTTC
CASRLGQGAGEQYF
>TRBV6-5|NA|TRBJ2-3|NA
TGTGCCAGCAGTTACTCGGGACATGGGCAGTATTTT
CASSYSGHGQYF
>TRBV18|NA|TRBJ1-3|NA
TGTGCCAGCTCAGCCAACAGGTTAAGCTCTGGAAACACCATATATTTT
CASSANRLSSGNTIYF
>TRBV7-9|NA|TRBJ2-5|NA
TGTGCCAGCAGCTTTCAGGGACCGGAGACCCAGTACTTC
CASSFQGPETQYF
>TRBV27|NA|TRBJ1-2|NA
TGTGCCAGCAGTACAGCGGGTGCCTATGGCTACACCTTC
CASSTAGAYGYTF
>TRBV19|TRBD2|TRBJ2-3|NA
TGTGCCAGTAGTTTACTGACTAGCGGGAGACTAGATACGCAGTATTTT
CASSLLTSGRLDTQYF
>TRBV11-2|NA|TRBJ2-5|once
TGTGCCAGCAGCTTAGTCGGCCAGCAGCAAGAGACCCAGTACTTC
CASSLVGQQQETQYF
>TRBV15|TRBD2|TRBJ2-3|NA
TGTGCCACCAGCAAACAAAAAGCGGGAAGCACAGATACGCAGTATTTT
CATSKQKAGSTDTQYF
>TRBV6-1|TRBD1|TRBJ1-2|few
TGTGCCAGCGGTACCACAACAGGGGGCTATGGCTACACCTTC
CASGTTTGGYGYTF
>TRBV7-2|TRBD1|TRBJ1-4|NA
TGTGCCAGCAGCCCGGGGACAGGGGGTGAAAAACTGTTTTTT
CASSPGTGGEKLFF
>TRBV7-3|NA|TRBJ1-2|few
TGTGCCAGCAGCCCCTCCGTTGACGGCTATGGCTACACCTTC
CASSPSVDGYGYTF
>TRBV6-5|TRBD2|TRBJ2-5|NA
TGTGCCAGCAGTTACTCGGTCCTAGCGGGGCGGGGGGGAGAGACCCAGTACTTC
CASSYSVLAGRGGETQYF
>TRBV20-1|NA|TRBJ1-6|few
TGCAGTGCTAGATTCGGAGGCAGGGACCTATACTATAATTCACCCCTCCACTTT
CSARFGGRDLYYNSPLHF
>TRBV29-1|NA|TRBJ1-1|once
TGCAGCGTTGGGCAGGGAGTAACTGAAGCTTTCTTT
CSVGQGVTEAFF
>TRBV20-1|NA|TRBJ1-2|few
TGCAGTGCTAGAGATCAGGGAGGCTATGGCTACACCTTC
CSARDQGGYGYTF
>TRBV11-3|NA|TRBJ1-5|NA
TGTGCCAGCAGCTTAACCCGTTGGGGGCCCCAGCATTTT
CASSLTRWGPQHF
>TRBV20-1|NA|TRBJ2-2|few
TGCAGTGCTACCAAGGGGCGCGGGGAGCTGTTTTTT
CSATKGRGELFF
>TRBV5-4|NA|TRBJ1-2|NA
TGTGCCTGGGGGATAGGCCTCGCATTGTCTAACTATGGCTACACCTTC
CAWGIGLALSNYGYTF
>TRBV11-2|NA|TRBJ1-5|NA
TGTGCCAGCAGCTTAGTAGGAGATAGCAATCAGCCCCAGCATTTT
CASSLVGDSNQPQHF
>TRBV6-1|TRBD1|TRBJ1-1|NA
TGTGCCAGCATCCACAGGGGGGGTATGAACACTGAAGCTTTCTTT
CASIHRGGMNTEAFF
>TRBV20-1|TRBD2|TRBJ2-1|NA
TGCAGTGCGACGCCCGCTAGCGGGCCCCAGTCTACAACCAATGAGCAGTTCTTC
CSATPASGPQSTTNEQFF
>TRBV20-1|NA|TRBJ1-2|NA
TGCAGTGCGCCTCCCGTCGGTGGCTACACCTTC
CSAPPVGGYTF
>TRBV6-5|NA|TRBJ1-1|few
TGTGCCAGCAGTTCAGCCGGGAGTGGAGCTTTCTTT
CASSSAGSGAFF
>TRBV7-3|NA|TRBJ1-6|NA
TGTGCCAGCAGCTTAAATGGACCCGGGAATCCAGATCCCCTCCACTTT
CASSLNGPGNPDPLHF
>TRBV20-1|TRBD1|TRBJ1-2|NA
TGCAGTGCTAGAGTATCGGGATTCGACAGGGGTTACTATGGCTACACCTTC
CSARVSGFDRGYYGYTF
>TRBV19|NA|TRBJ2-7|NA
TGTGCCAGTAGTATATCGCTGGGGGCCTCCTACGAGCAGTACTTC
CASSISLGASYEQYF
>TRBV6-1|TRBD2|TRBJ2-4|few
TGTGCCAGCAGCCCGGTGGGGGGGGTGTACGACATTCAGTACTTC
CASSPVGGVYDIQYF
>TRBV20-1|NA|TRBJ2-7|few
TGCAGTGCTAGGTTCAAGTACGAGCAGTACTTC
CSARFKYEQYF
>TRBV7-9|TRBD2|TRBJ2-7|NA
TGTGCCAGCAGCTTACTTCTCCGGGAGACTAGCGGGAGTGTTCGATACGAGCAGTACTTC
CASSLLLRETSGSVRYEQYF
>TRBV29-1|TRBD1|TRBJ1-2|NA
TGCAGCGTTGAAGAGGGGACAGCTTATGGCTACACCTTC
CSVEEGTAYGYTF
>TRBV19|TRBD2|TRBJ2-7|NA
TGTGCCAGTAGTATAGCCGAGCGGGAGGGCTACGAGCAGTACTTC
CASSIAEREGYEQYF
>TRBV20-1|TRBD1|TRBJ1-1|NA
TGCAGTGCTAGGGCTGACAGGGGGTATGGCACTGAAGCTTTCTTT
CSARADRGYGTEAFF
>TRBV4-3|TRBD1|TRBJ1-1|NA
TGCGCCAGCAGCCTGGACAGGGCGGCTGAAGCTTTCTTT
CASSLDRAAEAFF
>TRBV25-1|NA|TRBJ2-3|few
TGTGCCAGCAGGCGTGGGGGCACAGATACGCAGTATTTT
CASRRGGTDTQYF
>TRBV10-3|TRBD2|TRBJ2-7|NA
TGTGCCATCAGGGGGGGACTAGCTCTCCCTGGGAACTACGAGCAGTACTTC
CAIRGGLALPGNYEQYF
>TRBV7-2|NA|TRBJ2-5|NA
TGTGCCAGCAGCTCTCAGACCGGGCGGGAGACCCAGTACTTC
CASSSQTGRETQYF
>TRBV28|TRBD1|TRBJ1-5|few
TGTGCCAGCACTTCTTATATGCCAGGGGGCGCAGTCTATCAGCCCCAGCATTTT
CASTSYMPGGAVYQPQHF
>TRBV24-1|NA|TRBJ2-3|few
TGTGCCACCAGTGATTTGGGTGGGGCCACAGATACGCAGTATTTT
CATSDLGGATDTQYF
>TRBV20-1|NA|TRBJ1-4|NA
TGCAGTGCTAAGGCCGGGACGAAACTGTTTTTT
CSAKAGTKLFF
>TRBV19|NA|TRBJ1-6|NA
TGTGCCAGTCGAATAACTGCAGGGTCTCCACCCCTCCACTTT
CASRITAGSPPLHF
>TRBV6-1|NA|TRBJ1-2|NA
TGTGCCAGCACCCAAACAGAGGAAGGCGGCTATGGCTACACCTTC
CASTQTEEGGYGYTF
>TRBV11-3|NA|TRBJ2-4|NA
TGTGCCAGCAGTCGACGGTGGAGGGACATTCAGTACTTC
CASSRRWRDIQYF
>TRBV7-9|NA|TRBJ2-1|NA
TGTGCCAGCAGCTTTGGGGGCCTAGCGGCAGGGAATGAGCAGTTCTTC
CASSFGGLAAGNEQFF
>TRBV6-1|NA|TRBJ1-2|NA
TGTGCCAGCAGTGAAGGTGAGGGCAGGAGGGGCTACACCTTC
CASSEGEGRRGYTF